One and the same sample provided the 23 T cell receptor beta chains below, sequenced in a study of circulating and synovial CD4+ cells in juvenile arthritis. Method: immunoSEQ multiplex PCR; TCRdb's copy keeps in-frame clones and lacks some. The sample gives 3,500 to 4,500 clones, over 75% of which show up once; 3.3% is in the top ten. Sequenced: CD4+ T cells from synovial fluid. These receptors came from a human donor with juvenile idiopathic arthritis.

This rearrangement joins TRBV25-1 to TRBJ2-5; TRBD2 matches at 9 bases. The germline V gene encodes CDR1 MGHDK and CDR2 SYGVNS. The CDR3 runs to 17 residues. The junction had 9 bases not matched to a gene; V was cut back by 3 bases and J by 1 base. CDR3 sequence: CASSDPMGGLAQETQYF. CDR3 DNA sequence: TGTGCCAGCAGTGACCCCATGGGGGGACTAGCCCAAGAGACCCAGTACTTC.

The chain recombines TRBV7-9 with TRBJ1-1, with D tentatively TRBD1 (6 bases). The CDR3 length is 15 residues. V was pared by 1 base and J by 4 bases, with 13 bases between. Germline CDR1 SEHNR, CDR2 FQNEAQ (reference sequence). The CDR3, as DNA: TGTGCCAGCAGCTTAGATGCTAGGGGGACCACTGAAGCTTTCTTT. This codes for CASSLDARGTTEAFF.

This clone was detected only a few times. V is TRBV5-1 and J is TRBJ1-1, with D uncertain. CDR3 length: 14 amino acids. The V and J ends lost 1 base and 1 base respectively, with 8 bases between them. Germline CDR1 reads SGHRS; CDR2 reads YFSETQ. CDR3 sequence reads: CASSLTIRNTEAFF. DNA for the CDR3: TGCGCCAGCAGCTTGACGATCAGGAACACTGAAGCTTTCTTT.

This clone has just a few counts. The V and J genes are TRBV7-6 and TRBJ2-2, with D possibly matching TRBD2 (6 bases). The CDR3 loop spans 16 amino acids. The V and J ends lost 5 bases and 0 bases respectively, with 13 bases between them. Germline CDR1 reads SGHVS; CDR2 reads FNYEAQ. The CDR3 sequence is CASSRVPGANTGELFF. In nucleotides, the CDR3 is TGTGCCAGCAGCCGAGTACCGGGGGCGAACACCGGGGAGCTGTTTTTT.

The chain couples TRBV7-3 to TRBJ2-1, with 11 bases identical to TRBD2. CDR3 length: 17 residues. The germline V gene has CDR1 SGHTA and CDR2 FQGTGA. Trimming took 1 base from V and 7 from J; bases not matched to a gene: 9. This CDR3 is CASSLIGLAGGENEQFF. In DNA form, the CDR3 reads TGTGCCAGCAGCTTAATTGGTCTAGCGGGAGGAGAAAATGAGCAGTTCTTC.

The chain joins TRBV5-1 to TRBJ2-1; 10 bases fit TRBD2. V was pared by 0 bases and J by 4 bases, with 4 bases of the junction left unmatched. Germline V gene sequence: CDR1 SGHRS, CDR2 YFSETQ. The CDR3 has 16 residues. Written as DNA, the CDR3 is TGCGCCAGCAGCTTGGAGGCAGCGGGGGGGTACAATGAGCAGTTCTTC. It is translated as CASSLEAAGGYNEQFF. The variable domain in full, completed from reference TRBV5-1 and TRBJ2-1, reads KAGVTQTPRYLIKTRGQQVTLSCSPISGHRSVSWYQQTPGQGLQFLFEYFSETQRNKGNFPGRFSGRQFSNSRSEMNVSTLELGDSALYLCASSLEAAGGYNEQFFGPGTRLTVL.

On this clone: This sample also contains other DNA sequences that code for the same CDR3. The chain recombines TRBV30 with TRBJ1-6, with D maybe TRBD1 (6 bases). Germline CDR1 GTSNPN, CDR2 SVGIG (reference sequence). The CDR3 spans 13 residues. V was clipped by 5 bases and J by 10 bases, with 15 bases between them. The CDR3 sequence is CAWRAGDYSPLHF. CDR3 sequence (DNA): TGTGCCTGGCGGGCAGGGGATTACTCACCCCTCCACTTT.

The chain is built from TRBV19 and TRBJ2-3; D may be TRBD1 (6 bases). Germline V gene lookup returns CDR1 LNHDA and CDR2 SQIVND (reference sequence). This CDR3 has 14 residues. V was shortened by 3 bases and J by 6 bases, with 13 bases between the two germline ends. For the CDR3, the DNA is TGTGCCAGTAGTATGCGCAGGCAGGGGGATACGCAGTATTTT. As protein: CASSMRRQGDTQYF.

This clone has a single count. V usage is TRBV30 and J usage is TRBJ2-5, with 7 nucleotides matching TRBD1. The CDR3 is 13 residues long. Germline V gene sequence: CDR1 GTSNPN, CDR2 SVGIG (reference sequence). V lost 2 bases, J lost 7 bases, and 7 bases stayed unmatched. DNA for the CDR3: TGTGCCTGGAGTAGTCGACAGGGTTGGACCCAGTACTTC. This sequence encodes CAWSSRQGWTQYF.

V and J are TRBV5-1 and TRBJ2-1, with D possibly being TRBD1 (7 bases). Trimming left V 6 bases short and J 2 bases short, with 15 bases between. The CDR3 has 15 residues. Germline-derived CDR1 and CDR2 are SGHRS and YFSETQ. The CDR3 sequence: CASNQGGGTYNEQFF. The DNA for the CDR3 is TGCGCCAGCAACCAGGGGGGCGGGACCTACAATGAGCAGTTCTTC.

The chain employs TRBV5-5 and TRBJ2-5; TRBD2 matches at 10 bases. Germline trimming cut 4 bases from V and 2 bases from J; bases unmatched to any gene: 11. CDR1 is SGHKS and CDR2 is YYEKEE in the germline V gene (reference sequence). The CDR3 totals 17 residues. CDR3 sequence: CASSPGAGLAVQETQYF. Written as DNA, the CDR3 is TGTGCCAGCAGCCCTGGGGCTGGACTAGCGGTTCAAGAGACCCAGTACTTC.

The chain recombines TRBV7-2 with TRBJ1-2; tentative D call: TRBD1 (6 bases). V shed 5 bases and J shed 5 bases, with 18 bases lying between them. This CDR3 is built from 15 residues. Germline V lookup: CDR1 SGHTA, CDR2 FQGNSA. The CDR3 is CASSPRRGAGYGYTF. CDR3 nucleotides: TGTGCCAGCAGCCCCCGGCGGGGGGCGGGTTATGGCTACACCTTC.

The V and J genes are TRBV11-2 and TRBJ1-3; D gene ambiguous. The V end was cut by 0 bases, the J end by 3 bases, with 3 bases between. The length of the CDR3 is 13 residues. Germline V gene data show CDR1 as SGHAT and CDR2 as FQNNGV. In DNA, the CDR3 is TGTGCCAGCAGCTTAGATCGTGGAAACACCATATATTTT. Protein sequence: CASSLDRGNTIYF.

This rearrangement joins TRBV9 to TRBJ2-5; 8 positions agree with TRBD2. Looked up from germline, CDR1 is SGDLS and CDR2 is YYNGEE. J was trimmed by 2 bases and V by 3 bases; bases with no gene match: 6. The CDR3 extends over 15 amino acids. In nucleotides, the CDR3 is TGTGCCAGCAGCGCACGGACTAGCTTGCAAGAGACCCAGTACTTC. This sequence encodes CASSARTSLQETQYF.

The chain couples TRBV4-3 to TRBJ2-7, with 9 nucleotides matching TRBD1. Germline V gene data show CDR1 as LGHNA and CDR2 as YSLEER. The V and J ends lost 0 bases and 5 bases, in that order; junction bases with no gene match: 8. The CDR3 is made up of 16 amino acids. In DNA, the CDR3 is TGCGCCAGCAGCCAAGAGGCCGGGACAGGGTACGACGAGCAGTACTTC. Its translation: CASSQEAGTGYDEQYF.

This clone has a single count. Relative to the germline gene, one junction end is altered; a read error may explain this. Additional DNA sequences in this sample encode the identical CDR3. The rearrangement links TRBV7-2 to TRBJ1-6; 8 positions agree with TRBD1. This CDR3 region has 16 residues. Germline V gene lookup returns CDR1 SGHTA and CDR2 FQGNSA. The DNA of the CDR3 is TGTGCCAGCAGCTTAGTTGGCGGACAGGGTAATTCCCCCCTCCACTTT. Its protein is CASSLVGGQGNSPLHF.

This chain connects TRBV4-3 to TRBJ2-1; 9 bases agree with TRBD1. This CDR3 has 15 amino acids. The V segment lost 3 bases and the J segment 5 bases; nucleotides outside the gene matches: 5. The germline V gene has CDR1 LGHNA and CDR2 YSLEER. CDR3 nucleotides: TGCGCCAGCAGCCACGGGGACAGGGAGAACAATGAGCAGTTCTTC. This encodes CASSHGDRENNEQFF.

The CDR3: CASSPPPIAGGRETQYF. The CDR3, as DNA: TGTGCCAGCAGCCCACCCCCTATAGCGGGAGGCAGAGAGACCCAGTACTTC. This chain uses TRBV5-6 with TRBJ2-5; 10 bases line up with TRBD2. The CDR3 loop spans 17 amino acids. Per germline, CDR1 SGHDT and CDR2 YYEEEE. V shed 4 bases, J shed 4 bases, and the junction held 13 bases outside the gene matches.

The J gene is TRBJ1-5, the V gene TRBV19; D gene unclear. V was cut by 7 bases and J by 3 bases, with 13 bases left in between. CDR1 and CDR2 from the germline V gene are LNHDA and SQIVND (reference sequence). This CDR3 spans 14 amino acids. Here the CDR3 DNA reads TGTGCCAGTACATCAGGTATGAACAATCAGCCCCAGCATTTT. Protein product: CASTSGMNNQPQHF.

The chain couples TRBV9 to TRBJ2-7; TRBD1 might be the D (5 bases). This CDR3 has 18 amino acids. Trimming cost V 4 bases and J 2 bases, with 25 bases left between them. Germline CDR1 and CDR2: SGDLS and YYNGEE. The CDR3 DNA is TGTGCCAGCAGCTCCAGCCCAAGACAGCTCGGCCCAACCTACGAGCAGTACTTC. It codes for CASSSSPRQLGPTYEQYF.

This CDR3 is CASSEQGSGRNEQFF. The DNA for the CDR3 is TGTGCCAGCAGTGAACAAGGGAGCGGGAGGAATGAGCAGTTCTTC. The V call is TRBV6-1, the J call TRBJ2-1; TRBD2 agrees at 9 bases. The V and J ends lost 2 bases and 7 bases, in that order; junction bases with no gene match: 6. From germline, CDR1 is MNHNS and CDR2 SASEGT. The CDR3 runs to 15 residues.

This chain's CDR3 is CASLGEGIQYF. The CDR3 nucleotides read TGTGCCAGCTTAGGGGAAGGCATTCAGTACTTC. This chain links TRBV18 with TRBJ2-4; D is possibly TRBD1 (5 bases). From germline, CDR1 is KGHSH and CDR2 LQKENI. The CDR3 sequence is 11 residues long. V was clipped by 7 bases and J by 9 bases, with 10 bases between them.

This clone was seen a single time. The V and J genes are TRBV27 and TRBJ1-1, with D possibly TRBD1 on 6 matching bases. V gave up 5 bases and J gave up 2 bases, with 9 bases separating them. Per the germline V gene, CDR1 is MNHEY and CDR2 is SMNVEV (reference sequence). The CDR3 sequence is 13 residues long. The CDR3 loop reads CASSQQGNTEAFF. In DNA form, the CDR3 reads TGTGCCAGCAGTCAACAGGGAAACACTGAAGCTTTCTTT.